The 9 T cell receptor beta chains in this list originate from one sample, sequenced in a study of shared clonotypes between healthy human individuals. Sequenced by immunoSEQ multiplex PCR; TCRdb stores in-frame clones only, minus some. Found here are about 1 million clones, around 78% of them singletons; the top ten hold approximately 0.56%. Input material: memory CD4+ T cells from PBMCs. Noted subset: CD45RA-negative fraction. These TCRs come from a man in his late teens or twenties in good health. Some clones in this sample may be carry-over from other donors' samples.

V and J are TRBV20-1 and TRBJ1-4; D is undetermined. Trimming removed 5 bases from V and 8 bases from J, with 9 bases in between. The CDR3 is 11 residues long. The germline gives CDR1 DFQATT, CDR2 SNEGSKA (reference sequence). In nucleotides, the CDR3 is TGCAGTGCTGACCTTGGGGAAAAACTGTTTTTT. This codes for CSADLGEKLFF.

V is TRBV28 and J is TRBJ1-1; 9 bases line up with TRBD1. This CDR3 is built from 13 residues. Trimming at V came to 5 bases and at J to 11 bases, leaving 9 bases not matched to a gene. Per germline, CDR1 MDHEN and CDR2 SYDVKM. The CDR3 DNA reads as TGTGCCAGCAGTGGACCGGGACAGGGCCTTGCTTTCTTT. Translating gives CASSGPGQGLAFF.

The chain uses TRBV4-1 and TRBJ2-1; 10 nucleotides match TRBD2. The ends lost 1 base at V and 8 bases at J; junction bases unmatched: 14. Germline V gene data show CDR1 as MGHRA and CDR2 as YSYEKL. CDR3 length: 18 residues. The CDR3 sequence is CASSQVAPSGSLFYEQFF. For the CDR3, the DNA is TGCGCCAGCAGCCAAGTTGCTCCTAGCGGGAGTTTGTTTTATGAGCAGTTCTTC.

The V gene is TRBV28, the J gene TRBJ1-2; D perhaps matches TRBD1 (5 bases). The CDR3 totals 13 residues. V was clipped by 6 bases and J by 3 bases, with 11 bases between them. Germline-derived CDR1 and CDR2 are MDHEN and SYDVKM. The CDR3 DNA is TGTGCCAGCAGCCCTAAGGGGTACTATGGCTACACCTTC. Its translation: CASSPKGYYGYTF.

The genes are TRBV7-2 and TRBJ2-5, with 8 bases identical to TRBD2. The germline V gene encodes CDR1 SGHTA and CDR2 FQGNSA. CDR3 length equals 16 residues. V lost 0 bases and J lost 4; bases outside the gene matches: 7. In nucleotides, the CDR3 is TGTGCCAGCAGCTTAGCTCCCGGGCTAGCGGGAGAGACCCAGTACTTC. It translates to CASSLAPGLAGETQYF.

CDR3: CASSTGTSIFDEQFF. The CDR3 nucleotides are TGTGCCAGTTCGACCGGGACTAGCATTTTCGATGAGCAGTTCTTC. V gene TRBV6-6 combines with J gene TRBJ2-1, with 9 bases identical to TRBD2. CDR1 is MNHNY and CDR2 is SVGAGI in the germline V gene (reference sequence). The V gene end was trimmed by 9 bases and the J gene end by 8 bases; junction bases not matched to a gene: 14. This CDR3 contains 15 residues.

This chain links TRBV21-1 with TRBJ2-7; TRBD1 is the table's D call, not checked against the DNA. TRBV21-1 is described as a pseudogene. The CDR3 is 16 residues long. CDR3 nucleotide sequence: TGTGCCAGCAGCAATACCGGGGACAGGGTATCTAACGAGCAGTACTTC. This codes for CASSNTGDRVSNEQYF.

This clone was seen only a few times. The chain recombines TRBV5-1 with TRBJ1-4; D is possibly TRBD1 (5 bases). The CDR3 sequence is 16 residues long. V lost 4 bases and J lost 0, with 13 bases in between. In germline, CDR1 is SGHRS, CDR2 YFSETQ. CDR3 sequence: CASSTGTATTNEKLFF. For the CDR3, the DNA is TGCGCCAGCAGCACCGGGACGGCGACAACTAATGAAAAACTGTTTTTT.

This clone was seen ten or more times. The rearrangement uses TRBV6-9 and TRBJ2-7; D might be TRBD1 or TRBD2, each matching 5 bases. Trimming left V 6 bases short and J 3 bases short, with 21 bases between. The CDR3 totals 16 residues. In germline, CDR1 is MNHGY, CDR2 SVAAGI. CDR3 region: CASSRRGDSSSYEQYF. The CDR3 nucleotides read TGTGCCAGCAGCCGCCGGGGAGACAGTTCCAGCTACGAGCAGTACTTC.